The 5 T cell receptor beta chains reported below all come from one sample, sequenced in a study of CXCR3-negative and CXCR3-positive naive CD8 T cells. The authors made the TRB cDNA libraries by 5' RACE using UMI labels. TCRdb re-called the 5' RACE reads; every CDR3 protein appears as one record, without DNA. The sample data list some 100,000 distinct CDR3 sequences. Study observations and caveats: Greater hydrophobicity was found in TRB CDR3s of CXCR3-positive naive cells than of CXCR3-negative naive cells.

For these TCRs, the target antigens are not known. The material sequenced was naive CXCR3+ CD8+ T cells from blood. Stated subset: CD45RO-CCR7+CD27+CD95- naive CD8+ T cells expressing CXCR3 (TNR3+). The receptors derive from a human donor in good health. Some clones in this sample may be carry-over from other donors' samples.

V usage is TRBV29-1 and J usage is TRBJ2-1; the D gene TCRdb calls, TRBD2, cannot be checked with no DNA. CDR1 is SQVTM and CDR2 is ANQGSEA in the germline V gene. The CDR3 covers 13 residues. The CDR3 sequence is CSVSGLADNEQFF.

CDR3 sequence reads: CSAINDGWTQYF. The genes are TRBV20-1 and TRBJ2-5. CDR1 is DFQATT and CDR2 is SNEGSKA in the germline V gene (reference sequence). The CDR3 has 12 residues.

This chain connects TRBV29-1 to TRBJ2-2; TCRdb picks TRBD2, but there is no DNA to check that call. The CDR3 contains 12 residues. Germline lookup yields CDR1 SQVTM and CDR2 ANQGSEA. CDR3 sequence: CSVVREGGELFF.

The chain recombines TRBV21-1 with TRBJ2-7. TRBV21-1 is a documented pseudogene. The CDR3 length is 16 residues. CDR3 in amino acids: CASSKVIGRRLYEQYF.

The rearrangement uses TRBV9 and TRBJ2-2; TCRdb calls TRBD2, which cannot be checked without DNA. This CDR3 contains 13 residues. Germline assignment: CDR1 SGDLS and CDR2 YYNGEE. This CDR3 is CASPAGRTGELFF.